The TCR beta chain described here comes from a study of blood T cells in healthy people across ages. A second PCR of about 7 to 12 cycles used a sample-barcoded 5' primer and a J-beta primer mix. Individual samples furnished no less than 2.5 million CDR3-containing paired-end reads apiece. TCRdb reanalysed the 5' RACE reads using MiXCR and keeps one entry per CDR3 protein. This sample carries about 2 million distinct CDR3 sequences, roughly 49% of them seen once, and the ten largest clones take less than 2.5%. The draw of peripheral blood yielded roughly 10 milliliters from each donor. Total RNA amounts of at least 6 micrograms were extracted per sample. Germline V CDR1 and CDR2: SGHRS, YFSETQ. This CDR3 has 16 residues.

The chain recombines TRBV5-1 with TRBJ2-7; possibly TRBD2 for D (6 bases). The closer fit of TRBJ2-5 to the DNA end suggests the J call may be wrong. Sequencing was done on a sample of blood. This receptor was taken from a woman aged 35 to 49 in good health. In DNA form, the CDR3 reads TGCGCCAGCAGCTTGGGGATGGACTATTATCAAGAGACCCAGTACTTC. The encoded protein is CASSLGMDYYQETQYF.